This record covers a single T cell receptor (beta chain). What it recognizes is unknown. One junction end disagrees with the germline gene, perhaps due to a read error. This sample is part of a study of blood T cells in healthy people across ages. Overall study results and limits: No one knew whether donors had CMV, which possibly confounded expanded clonotype changes.

This CDR3 spans 14 amino acids. CDR1 and CDR2 (germline): SEHNR, FQNEAQ (reference sequence). Sample-barcoded 5' priming and a J-beta primer mix drove a second PCR of roughly 6 to 12 cycles. A 12-random-nucleotide template-switch adaptor tagged each cDNA molecule. TCRdb reanalysed the 5' RACE reads using MiXCR and keeps one entry per CDR3 protein. Of about 670,000 distinct CDR3 sequences listed, over 40% are singletons. Sequencing input: blood. The source of this sequence is an elderly woman in good health. The chain has TRBV7-9 and TRBJ2-1; TRBD2 might be the D (5 bases). CDR3 DNA sequence: TGTACCAGCAGCTCGTGGACGGGGAACAATGAGCAGTTCTTC. As protein: CTSSSWTGNNEQFF.